Shown below are 12 T cell receptor beta chains from a single sample sequenced in a study of lymphopenia after photon versus proton radiotherapy. Clones were read by immunoSEQ multiplex PCR, and TCRdb kept only the in-frame ones, dropping some. The sample has 42,000 or so clones; about four fifths are singletons. Material: peripheral blood, obtained from a patient treated with proton-based radiotherapy. The receptors were sampled from a woman in her 70s with pancreatic cancer.

In this sample, this clone turned up once. The chain couples TRBV29-1 to TRBJ2-1, with D possibly being TRBD1 or TRBD2 (5 bases each). This CDR3 has 13 residues. The V gene lost 6 bases and the J gene lost 1 base, with 10 bases spanning the gap. Per the germline V gene, CDR1 is SQVTM and CDR2 is ANQGSEA. CDR3 DNA sequence: TGCAGCGTGGGACCCGGGTCCTACAATGAGCAGTTCTTC. As protein: CSVGPGSYNEQFF.

There are a few counts of this clone. The chain has TRBV29-1 and TRBJ2-7, with 7 bases that match TRBD2. V gave up 7 bases and J gave up 7 bases; unmatched junction bases: 7. The CDR3 contains 11 residues. Germline V gene data show CDR1 as SQVTM and CDR2 as ANQGSEA. The CDR3 loop is CSGAGAGEQYF. CDR3 sequence (DNA): TGCAGCGGGGCGGGAGCGGGGGAGCAGTACTTC.

The chain uses TRBV6-1 and TRBJ1-2; D may be TRBD1 (5 bases). The CDR3 sequence is 14 residues long. The V end lost 1 base, the J end lost 4 bases, and 10 bases lay between the germline ends. Germline V lookup: CDR1 MNHNS, CDR2 SASEGT. The CDR3 DNA sequence: TGTGCCAGCAGTGAAGGCGACAGTCCCTATGGCTACACCTTC. It translates to CASSEGDSPYGYTF.

The gene calls are TRBV28 and TRBJ2-7; D remains unclear. The CDR3 is 12 residues long. From germline, CDR1 is MDHEN and CDR2 SYDVKM. Trimming pared 6 bases from V and 3 bases from J, leaving 9 bases between. CDR3 sequence: CASRTTDYEQYF. CDR3 nucleotides: TGTGCCAGCAGGACGACCGACTACGAGCAGTACTTC.

J is TRBJ1-1 and V is TRBV19; 8 nucleotides agree with TRBD1. Germline lookup yields CDR1 LNHDA and CDR2 SQIVND (reference sequence). The CDR3 runs to 18 residues. The trim removed 3 bases at V and 0 bases at J, leaving 12 bases unmatched. As DNA, the CDR3 is TGTGCCAGTAGTATGGGTCCCTCCAGGGGGCTAGTGAACACTGAAGCTTTCTTT. It codes for CASSMGPSRGLVNTEAFF.

V usage is TRBV11-1 and J usage is TRBJ1-1, with TRBD1 matching 9 bases. The germline gives CDR1 SGHAT, CDR2 FQDESV (reference sequence). The J segment lost 10 bases and the V segment lost 5 bases, leaving 14 bases of the junction unmatched. CDR3 length: 15 amino acids. The CDR3 reads CASSRDTGGTGRAFF. CDR3 DNA: TGTGCCAGCAGCAGAGATACAGGGGGCACAGGGAGAGCTTTCTTT.

The chain is built from TRBV7-2 and TRBJ1-3, with D unresolved. Trimming pared 3 bases from V and 4 bases from J, leaving 13 bases between. The CDR3 consists of 15 residues. Germline V gene lookup returns CDR1 SGHTA and CDR2 FQGNSA. As DNA, the CDR3 is TGTGCCAGCAGCTTCGGAGGAAGTTGGGGAAACACCATATATTTT. Its translation: CASSFGGSWGNTIYF. The full variable domain, its missing parts supplied by reference TRBV7-2 and TRBJ1-3, is GAGVSQSPSNKVTEKGKDVELRCDPISGHTALYWYRQSLGQGLEFLIYFQGNSAPDKSGLPSDRFSAERTGGSVSTLTIQRTQQEDSAVYLCASSFGGSWGNTIYFGEGSWLTVV.

This clone was counted a single time. The chain employs TRBV2 and TRBJ2-2, with 8 bases fitting TRBD1. Per germline, CDR1 SNHLY and CDR2 FYNNEI. The J segment lost 5 bases and the V segment lost 5 bases, leaving 7 bases of the junction unmatched. The CDR3 length is 15 residues. CDR3 DNA sequence: TGTGCCAGCAGTAGAACACAGGGGGGTACCGGGGAGCTGTTTTTT. It translates to CASSRTQGGTGELFF. Full variable domain (remainder filled in from reference TRBV2 and TRBJ2-2): EPEVTQTPSHQVTQMGQEVILRCVPISNHLYFYWYRQILGQKVEFLVSFYNNEISEKSEIFDDQFSVERPDGSNFTLKIRSTKLEDSAMYFCASSRTQGGTGELFFGEGSRLTVL.

This clone showed up just once. J is TRBJ2-5 and V is TRBV5-1; 12 bases map to TRBD2. Losses at the gene ends were 3 bases for V and 3 bases for J; bases not matched to a gene: 9. Germline values: CDR1 SGHRS, CDR2 YFSETQ. The CDR3 spans 17 residues. CDR3 sequence reads: CASSSTASGRVKETQYF. Here the CDR3 DNA reads TGCGCCAGCAGCTCCACGGCTAGCGGGAGGGTTAAAGAGACCCAGTACTTC. The full variable domain, with the rest looked up from reference TRBV5-1 and TRBJ2-5, is KAGVTQTPRYLIKTRGQQVTLSCSPISGHRSVSWYQQTPGQGLQFLFEYFSETQRNKGNFPGRFSGRQFSNSRSEMNVSTLELGDSALYLCASSSTASGRVKETQYFGPGTRLLVL.

The chain has TRBV28 and TRBJ1-2, with a weak D call TRBD1 (6 bases). CDR1 is MDHEN, CDR2 SYDVKM, per germline. The CDR3 consists of 16 residues. Between the trimmed V and J ends, which lost 3 bases and 12 bases, there was a span of 26 bases. The DNA for the CDR3 is TGTGCCAGCAGTTTCTCCTCGGGGGGCAATACGAGGAAAGACACCTTC. Translated, it gives CASSFSSGGNTRKDTF.

The chain is built from TRBV7-6 and TRBJ1-2; TRBD1 agrees at 7 bases. V lost 5 bases to trimming and J lost 1 base; unmatched junction nucleotides: 16. Germline V lookup: CDR1 SGHVS, CDR2 FNYEAQ. This CDR3 has 18 amino acids. This chain's CDR3 is CASSPFSTGDLLNYGYTF. As DNA, the CDR3 is TGTGCCAGCAGCCCCTTCAGTACAGGGGACCTACTTAACTATGGCTACACCTTC.

The chain employs TRBV20-1 and TRBJ2-5; no definite D call. This CDR3 is built from 11 residues. The germline V and J ends were trimmed by 5 bases and 7 bases, with 11 bases remaining between them. The germline gives CDR1 DFQATT, CDR2 SNEGSKA (reference sequence). The CDR3 sequence is CSAPLARTQYF. The CDR3 DNA sequence: TGCAGTGCTCCCTTGGCGCGGACCCAGTACTTC.